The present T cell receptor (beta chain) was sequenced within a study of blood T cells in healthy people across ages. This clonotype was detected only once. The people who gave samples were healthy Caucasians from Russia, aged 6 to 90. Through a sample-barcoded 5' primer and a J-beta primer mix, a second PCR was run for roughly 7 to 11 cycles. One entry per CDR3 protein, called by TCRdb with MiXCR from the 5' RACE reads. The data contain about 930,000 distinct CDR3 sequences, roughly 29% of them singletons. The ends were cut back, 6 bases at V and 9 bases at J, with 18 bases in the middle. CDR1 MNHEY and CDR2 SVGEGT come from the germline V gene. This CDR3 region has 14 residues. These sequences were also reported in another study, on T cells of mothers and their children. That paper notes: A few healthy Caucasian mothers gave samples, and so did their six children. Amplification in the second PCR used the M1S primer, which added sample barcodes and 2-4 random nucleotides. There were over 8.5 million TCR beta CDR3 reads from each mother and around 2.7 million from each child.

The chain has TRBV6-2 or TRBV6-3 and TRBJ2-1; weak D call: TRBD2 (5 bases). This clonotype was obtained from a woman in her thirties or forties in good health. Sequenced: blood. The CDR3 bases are TGTGCCAGCAGGGCAACGGGTCAGGCGGGTGAGCAGTTCTTC. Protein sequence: CASRATGQAGEQFF.